Listed below are T cell receptor beta chains from one sample, sequenced in a study of shared clonotypes between healthy human individuals. The table came from immunoSEQ multiplex PCR; TCRdb's copy has only in-frame clones and leaves some out. The sample lists roughly 500,000 clones, 79% occurring once. The specimen was PBMCs. The receptors were gathered from a woman aged 40 to 50 in good health. Some clones in this sample may be carry-over from other donors' samples. The CDR3 runs from the conserved cysteine through the conserved F or W. D genes are given only for firm matches. For some rows the clone size is stated as once, few or many, or as a class when expanded; others skip it.

>TRBJ2-3|TRBD1|many|TRBV6-1
CASSEAETGGADTQYF
TGTGCCAGCAGTGAAGCAGAGACAGGGGGCGCAGATACGCAGTATTTT
>TRBJ1-2|TRBD1|once|TRBV5-1
CASSSRQGSYGYTF
TGCGCCAGCAGCTCTAGACAGGGTAGCTATGGCTACACCTTC
>TRBJ2-3|TRBD2|few|TRBV27
CASSSSGHTDTQYF
TGTGCCAGCAGTTCTAGCGGGCACACAGATACGCAGTATTTT
>TRBJ1-3|-|-|TRBV7-2
CASSSQTAGNTIYF
TGTGCCAGCAGCTCCCAAACAGCTGGAAACACCATATATTTT
>TRBJ2-3|TRBD2|-|TRBV4-1
CASSPWTSGRGGDTQYF
TGCGCCAGCAGCCCCTGGACTAGCGGGAGGGGTGGAGATACGCAGTATTTT
>TRBJ2-7|-|once|TRBV7-2
CASAPRREISYEQYF
TGTGCCAGCGCGCCGCGTAGGGAGATCTCCTACGAGCAGTACTTC
>TRBJ2-6|-|-|TRBV10-2
CASSRVGSGANVLTF
TGCGCCAGCAGCCGGGTCGGCTCTGGGGCCAACGTCCTGACTTTC
>TRBJ2-7|TRBD2|-|TRBV6-1
CASRLAGAYEQYF
TGTGCCAGCCGACTAGCGGGAGCCTACGAGCAGTACTTC
>TRBJ2-2|-|-|TRBV5-1
CASSTRSGTGELFF
TGCGCCAGCAGCACCCGATCGGGCACCGGGGAGCTGTTTTTT
>TRBJ2-1|TRBD2|once|TRBV9
CASSPRLAGVNNEQFF
TGTGCCAGCAGCCCCCGTCTAGCGGGAGTAAACAATGAGCAGTTCTTC
>TRBJ1-2|-|once|TRBV30
CAWSEARNYGYTF
TGTGCCTGGAGTGAGGCCAGAAACTATGGCTACACCTTC
>TRBJ1-2|-|-|TRBV14
CASSQSRNYGYTF
TGTGCCAGCAGCCAATCAAGAAACTATGGCTACACCTTC
>TRBJ2-1|TRBD2|-|TRBV18
CASSPLGASGSYNEQFF
TGTGCCAGCTCACCCCTGGGCGCTAGCGGCTCCTACAATGAGCAGTTCTTC
>TRBJ2-2|-|-|TRBV10-1
CASKVGPINSTGELFF
TGCGCCAGCAAAGTCGGGCCTATTAATTCTACCGGGGAGCTGTTTTTT
>TRBJ2-7|TRBD2|-|TRBV7-9
CASSPGLTGYEQYF
TGTGCCAGCAGCCCGGGACTAACGGGTTACGAGCAGTACTTC
>TRBJ2-1|TRBD2|few|TRBV19
CASSIPGGGGYNEQFF
TGTGCCAGTAGTATCCCGGGAGGGGGTGGCTACAATGAGCAGTTCTTC
>TRBJ2-3|-|-|TRBV25-1
CASSDLQGTDTQYF
TGTGCCAGCAGTGATTTGCAGGGCACAGATACGCAGTATTTT
>TRBJ1-5|TRBD1|-|TRBV6-1
CASSDTGTGNQPQHF
TGTGCCAGCAGTGATACCGGGACAGGGAATCAGCCCCAGCATTTT
>TRBJ2-5|-|-|TRBV10-2
CASSESRGGRETQYF
TGCGCCAGCAGTGAGTCCCGGGGTGGTCGAGAGACCCAGTACTTC
>TRBJ2-1|-|-|TRBV11-2
CASRSLGSSYNEQFF
TGTGCCAGCCGTTCTCTAGGGAGCTCCTACAATGAGCAGTTCTTC
>TRBJ1-1|-|many|TRBV4-2
CASSQGGGQAFF
TGTGCCAGCAGCCAAGGCGGAGGACAAGCTTTCTTT
>TRBJ2-1|TRBD1|-|TRBV27
CASSTSRTGFITEQFF
TGTGCCAGCAGCACCTCCCGGACAGGGTTTATTACTGAGCAGTTCTTC
>TRBJ2-3|-|-|TRBV6-5
CASSYRSTDTQYF
TGTGCCAGCAGTTACCGATCCACAGATACGCAGTATTTT
>TRBJ2-7|-|-|TRBV5-6
CASSSVRQAISYEQYF
TGTGCCAGCAGCTCGGTCCGGCAGGCCATCTCCTACGAGCAGTACTTC
>TRBJ1-1|TRBD1|-|TRBV11-1
CASSLEGQYLTEAFF
TGTGCCAGCAGCTTAGAGGGACAGTACCTCACTGAAGCTTTCTTT
>TRBJ2-1|-|-|TRBV7-3
CASSQIARSSYNEQFF
TGTGCCAGCAGCCAAATAGCGCGAAGCTCCTACAATGAGCAGTTCTTC
>TRBJ2-7|-|-|TRBV6-1
CASSKRTESPYEQYF
TGTGCCAGCAGCAAGCGGACAGAAAGTCCCTACGAGCAGTACTTC
>TRBJ2-4|TRBD1|-|TRBV4-1
CASSQPTGSKNIQYF
TGCGCCAGCAGCCAACCGACAGGGTCCAAAAACATTCAGTACTTC
>TRBJ2-3|TRBD1|many|TRBV5-1
CASSTGQLSTDTQYF
TGCGCCAGCAGCACGGGACAGCTTAGCACAGATACGCAGTATTTT
>TRBJ1-3|-|-|TRBV10-2
CASSDRGSGNTIYF
TGCGCCAGCAGTGACAGGGGCTCTGGAAACACCATATATTTT
>TRBJ1-3|-|-|TRBV2
CASSENRAGNTIYF
TGTGCCAGCAGTGAAAACAGGGCTGGAAACACCATATATTTT
>TRBJ2-1|-|once|TRBV27
CASSPLDSGYVNEQFF
TGTGCCAGCAGTCCCCTGGACAGCGGGTATGTAAATGAGCAGTTCTTC
>TRBJ1-5|-|-|TRBV28
CASSLSRGMQPQHF
TGTGCCAGCAGTTTATCTCGTGGAATGCAGCCCCAGCATTTT
>TRBJ2-1|-|-|TRBV27
CASRSSVYNEQFF
TGTGCCAGCAGGTCTAGCGTCTACAATGAGCAGTTCTTC
>TRBJ2-6|TRBD1|few|TRBV7-9
CASSLGGGGNVLTF
TGTGCCAGCAGCTTAGGAGGGGGCGGCAACGTCCTGACTTTC
>TRBJ2-5|TRBD2|-|TRBV5-1
CASSPGTSGSLGQETQYF
TGCGCCAGCAGCCCAGGGACTAGCGGGAGCCTGGGCCAAGAGACCCAGTACTTC
>TRBJ2-5|TRBD1|-|TRBV7-3
CASSLNGQGGETQYF
TGTGCCAGCAGCTTAAACGGACAGGGTGGAGAGACCCAGTACTTC
>TRBJ2-7|-|-|TRBV28
CASSLGTQTAEQYF
TGTGCCAGCAGTTTGGGGACTCAGACAGCGGAGCAGTACTTC
>TRBJ2-5|-|few|TRBV9
CASSVGQRDTQYF
TGTGCCAGCAGCGTTGGGCAAAGAGACACCCAGTACTTC
>TRBJ2-1|TRBD2|-|TRBV5-1
CASSPQGSGRINEQFF
TGCGCCAGCAGCCCGCAGGGTAGCGGGAGGATCAATGAGCAGTTCTTC
>TRBJ2-3|-|-|TRBV11-2
CASSLSAWGPSTDTQYF
TGTGCCAGCAGCCTCAGCGCCTGGGGTCCTAGCACAGATACGCAGTATTTT
>TRBJ2-1|-|-|TRBV7-2
CASSRQRTAFNEQFF
TGTGCCAGCAGCCGGCAAAGGACCGCGTTCAATGAGCAGTTCTTC
>TRBJ2-7|-|-|TRBV7-9
CASSLTGDEQYF
TGTGCCAGCAGCTTAACGGGGGATGAGCAGTACTTC